Listed here is a single TCR beta chain. The target antigen is unknown. A read error may account for a junction end that differs from germline. Analysis merged second doses at about 4 or about 12 weeks. Only in-frame clones appear in the TCRdb table, and some are missing; sequencing was by immunoSEQ multiplex PCR. The data hold 180,000 or so clones, with about 91% observed a single time. This sample was taken from a study of T cell responses to AZD1222 COVID-19 vaccine. General observations from the study: Donors skewed white British and female; clonal diversity was possibly underestimated. Repertoires were obtained only post-peak T cell response.

This CDR3 is built from 14 residues. The germline V gene encodes CDR1 MNHEY and CDR2 SVGAGI. The sequenced sample was peripheral blood, obtained 28 days after the second AZD1222 dose. The genes are TRBV6-5 and TRBJ1-6; tentative D call: TRBD1 (5 bases). The sequence derives from an adult who received the AZD1222 COVID-19 vaccine. In DNA, the CDR3 is TGTGCCAGCAGCCGGGACTCCTACAATTCACCCCTCCACTTT. Translating gives CASSRDSYNSPLHF.